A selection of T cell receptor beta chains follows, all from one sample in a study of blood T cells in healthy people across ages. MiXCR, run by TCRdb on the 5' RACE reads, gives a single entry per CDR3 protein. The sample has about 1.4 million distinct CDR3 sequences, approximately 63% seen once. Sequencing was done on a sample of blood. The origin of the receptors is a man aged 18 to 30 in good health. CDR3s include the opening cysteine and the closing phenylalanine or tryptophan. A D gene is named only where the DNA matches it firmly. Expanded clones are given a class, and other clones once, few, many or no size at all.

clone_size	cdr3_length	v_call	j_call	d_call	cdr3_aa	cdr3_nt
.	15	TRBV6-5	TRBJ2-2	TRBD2	CASSLTGGYTGELFF	TGTGCCAGCAGTCTTACGGGGGGGTACACCGGGGAGCTGTTTTTT
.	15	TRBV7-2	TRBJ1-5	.	CASSLDRAPNQPQHF	TGTGCCAGCAGCTTAGATAGGGCTCCTAATCAGCCCCAGCATTTT
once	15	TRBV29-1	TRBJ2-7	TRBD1	CSVEDRDRGLLEQYF	TGCAGCGTTGAAGATAGGGACAGGGGGCTTCTCGAGCAGTACTTC
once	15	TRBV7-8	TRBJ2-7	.	CASSLRRTRYNEQYF	TGTGCCAGCAGCTTAAGAAGGACGCGATACAATGAGCAGTACTTC
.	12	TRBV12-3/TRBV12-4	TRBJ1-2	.	CASSSWTYGYTF	TGTGCCAGCAGCTCGTGGACCTATGGCTACACCTTC
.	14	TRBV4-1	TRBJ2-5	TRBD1	CASSQPGTEETQYF	TGCGCCAGCAGCCAACCCGGGACAGAAGAGACCCAGTACTTC
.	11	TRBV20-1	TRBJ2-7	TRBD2	CSAAREGEQYF	TGCAGTGCGGCCCGGGAGGGCGAGCAGTACTTC
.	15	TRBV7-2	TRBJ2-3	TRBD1	CASSREMDREDTQYF	TGTGCCAGCAGCCGAGAGATGGACAGGGAAGATACGCAGTATTTT
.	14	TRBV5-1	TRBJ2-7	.	CASSYPVGSGEQYF	TGCGCCAGCAGCTACCCTGTAGGGTCGGGCGAGCAGTACTTC
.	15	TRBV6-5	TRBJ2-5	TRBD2	CASSPTSGGGETQYF	TGTGCCAGCAGCCCGACTAGCGGGGGAGGGGAGACCCAGTACTTC
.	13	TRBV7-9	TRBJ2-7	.	CASSTLPRYEQYF	TGTGCCAGCAGCACGCTACCGAGGTACGAGCAGTACTTC
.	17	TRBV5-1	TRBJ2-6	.	CASSSNLQVSGANVLTF	TGCGCCAGCAGCTCGAATCTACAGGTCTCTGGGGCCAACGTCCTGACTTTC
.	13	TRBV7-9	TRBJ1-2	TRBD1	CASSFPDRVGYTF	TGTGCCAGCAGCTTCCCGGACAGGGTTGGCTACACCTTC
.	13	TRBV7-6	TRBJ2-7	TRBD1	CASSLAGQLRQYF	TGTGCCAGCAGCTTAGCGGGACAGCTAAGGCAGTACTTC
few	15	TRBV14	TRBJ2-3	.	CASAAGKGLRDTQYF	TGTGCCAGCGCTGCGGGGAAGGGGCTCAGGGATACGCAGTATTTT
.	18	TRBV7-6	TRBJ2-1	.	CASSLDFGGQGISDEQFF	TGTGCCAGCAGCTTGGATTTCGGGGGGCAGGGAATATCGGATGAGCAGTTCTTC
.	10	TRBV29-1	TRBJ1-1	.	CSVREAEAFF	TGCAGCGTTCGGGAGGCTGAAGCTTTCTTT
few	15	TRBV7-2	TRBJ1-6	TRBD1	CASSLEGQGFSPLHF	TGTGCCAGCAGCTTAGAAGGACAGGGGTTTTCACCCCTCCACTTT
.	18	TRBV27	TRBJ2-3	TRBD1	CASSTAFRGTGGDGTQYF	TGTGCCAGCAGTACCGCCTTTAGAGGGACAGGGGGCGATGGTACGCAGTATTTT
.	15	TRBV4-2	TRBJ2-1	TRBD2	CASSHTSGVNNEQFF	TGTGCCAGCAGCCACACTAGCGGGGTCAACAATGAGCAGTTCTTC
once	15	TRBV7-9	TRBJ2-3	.	CASSGPGPLIDTQYF	TGTGCCAGCAGCGGACCGGGCCCTCTGATCGATACGCAGTATTTT
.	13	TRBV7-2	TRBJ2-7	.	CASSLVPGNEQYF	TGTGCCAGCAGCTTAGTTCCGGGGAACGAGCAGTACTTC
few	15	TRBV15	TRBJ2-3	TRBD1	CATSAGQGDTDTQYF	TGTGCCACCAGCGCAGGACAGGGCGACACAGATACGCAGTATTTT
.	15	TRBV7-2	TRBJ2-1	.	CASSLNFRADNEQFF	TGTGCCAGCAGCTTAAATTTCAGGGCCGACAATGAGCAGTTCTTC
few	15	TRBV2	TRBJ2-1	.	CASSENRVGYNEQFF	TGTGCCAGCAGTGAGAACAGGGTGGGATACAATGAGCAGTTCTTC
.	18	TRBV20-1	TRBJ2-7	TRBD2	CSARDLNSGRFLPYEQYF	TGCAGTGCTAGAGACTTGAATAGCGGGAGATTTTTACCCTACGAGCAGTACTTC
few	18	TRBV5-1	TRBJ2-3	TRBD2	CASSSIGGSASGTDTQYF	TGCGCCAGCAGCTCCATCGGGGGTTCGGCTAGCGGTACAGATACGCAGTATTTT
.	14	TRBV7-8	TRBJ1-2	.	CASSLRFSNYGYTF	TGTGCCAGCAGCCTCAGATTTTCTAACTATGGCTACACCTTC
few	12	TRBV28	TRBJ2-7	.	CASMRHSYEQYF	TGTGCCAGCATGAGACACTCCTACGAGCAGTACTTC